This T cell receptor beta chain was sequenced in a study of tumor-infiltrating lymphocytes in primary liver carcinoma. Germline V gene data show CDR1 as KGHDR and CDR2 as SFDVKD. The CDR3 extends over 11 amino acids. On this clonotype: A much larger clone differs from this one at a single base, so this may be a read error.

In addition to blood RNA drawn from unsorted whole blood, germline DNA was extracted. Reverse transcription of roughly 470 ng total RNA with a constant-region primer produced TCR beta cDNA. Nested multiplex PCR, run for three rounds with slightly modified ARM-PCR, yielded TCR beta libraries. TRBV1-TRBV30 forward primers paired with a C-beta reverse primer drove the first two PCR rounds, about 10 cycles each. TCRdb re-called the multiplex PCR reads with MiXCR, one entry per CDR3 protein. The table lists approximately 300,000 distinct CDR3 sequences, 65% of them singletons. This clonotype originated in a man aged 35-49 years with primary liver carcinoma and hepatitis B virus infection. Sequenced input: peripheral blood. This chain uses TRBV24-1 with TRBJ2-7; D is uncertain. The CDR3 protein is CAASDLGKQYF. CDR3 nucleotides: TGTGCCGCCAGTGACCTCGGAAAGCAGTACTTC.